Following are 4 T cell receptor beta chains from one sample sequenced in a study of PD-L1 blockade in urothelial cancer. Time point specified: pretreatment peripheral blood. Libraries were prepared by immunoSEQ multiplex PCR; TCRdb keeps only in-frame clonotypes and omits some of them. The sample holds approximately 63,000 clones, 81% seen once. Here the sequenced sample was PBMCs, taken around atezolizumab (anti-PD-L1) treatment. The receptors originated from a man in his 70s with urothelial cancer.

This chain joins TRBV19 and TRBJ1-5; maybe TRBD1 (6 bases). CDR1 is LNHDA, CDR2 SQIVND, per germline (reference sequence). The germline V and J ends were trimmed by 2 bases and 0 bases, with 11 bases remaining between them. The CDR3 loop spans 16 amino acids. The CDR3: CASSISGENSNQPQHF. CDR3 nucleotides: TGTGCCAGTAGTATATCAGGGGAGAATAGCAATCAGCCCCAGCATTTT.

The rearrangement uses TRBV7-9 and TRBJ2-1; D is possibly TRBD1 (5 bases). The germline CDR1 and CDR2 sequences are SEHNR and FQNEAQ (reference sequence). The germline V and J ends were trimmed by 7 bases and 6 bases, with 16 bases remaining between them. The CDR3 runs 14 residues. CDR3 nucleotide sequence: TGTGCCAGCATACCAGGGATTGTTCCCAATGAGCAGTTCTTC. It encodes CASIPGIVPNEQFF. Full variable domain (missing parts from reference TRBV7-9 and TRBJ2-1): DTGVSQNPRHKITKRGQNVTFRCDPISEHNRLYWYRQTLGQGPEFLTYFQNEAQLEKSRLLSDRFSAERPKGSFSTLEIQRTEQGDSAMYLCASIPGIVPNEQFFGPGTRLTVL.

CDR3 sequence (DNA): TGTGCAAGTCGATCCCCTACTAGCGCCACTCCCCCAGATACGCAGTATTTT. Translating it yields CASRSPTSATPPDTQYF. The gene calls are TRBV12-2 and TRBJ2-3; no DNA check was done on the table's D call, TRBD2. TRBV12-2 is given as a pseudogene. This CDR3 is 17 amino acids long.

This chain uses TRBV19 with TRBJ2-3; D is undetermined. With 3 bases removed from V and 0 bases from J, the gap between germline ends came to 10 bases. The germline V gene has CDR1 LNHDA and CDR2 SQIVND (reference sequence). The CDR3 consists of 15 residues. As DNA, the CDR3 is TGTGCCAGTAGTATGCAGATCTCTAGCACAGATACGCAGTATTTT. Its protein is CASSMQISSTDTQYF. Based on the CDR3 plus reference TRBV19 and TRBJ2-3, the full variable domain is DGGITQSPKYLFRKEGQNVTLSCEQNLNHDAMYWYRQDPGQGLRLIYYSQIVNDFQKGDIAEGYSVSREKKESFPLTVTSAQKNPTAFYLCASSMQISSTDTQYFGPGTRLTVL.